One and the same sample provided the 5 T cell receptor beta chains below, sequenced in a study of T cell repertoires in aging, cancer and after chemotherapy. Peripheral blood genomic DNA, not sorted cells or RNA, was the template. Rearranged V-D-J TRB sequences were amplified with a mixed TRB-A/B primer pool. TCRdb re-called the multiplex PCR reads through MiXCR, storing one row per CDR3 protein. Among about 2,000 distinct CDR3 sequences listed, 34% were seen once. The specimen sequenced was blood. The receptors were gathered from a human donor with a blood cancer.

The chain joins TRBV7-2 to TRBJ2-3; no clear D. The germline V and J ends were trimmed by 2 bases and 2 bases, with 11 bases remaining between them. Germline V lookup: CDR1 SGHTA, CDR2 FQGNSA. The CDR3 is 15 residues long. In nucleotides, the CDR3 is TGTGCCAGCAGCTTACGCAAGGACCTCACAGATACGCAGTATTTT. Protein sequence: CASSLRKDLTDTQYF.

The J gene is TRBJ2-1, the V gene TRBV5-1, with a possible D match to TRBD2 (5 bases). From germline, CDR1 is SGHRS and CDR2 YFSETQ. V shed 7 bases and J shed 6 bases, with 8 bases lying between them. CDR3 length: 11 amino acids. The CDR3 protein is CASGTSNEQFF. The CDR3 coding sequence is TGCGCCAGCGGTACTAGCAATGAGCAGTTCTTC.

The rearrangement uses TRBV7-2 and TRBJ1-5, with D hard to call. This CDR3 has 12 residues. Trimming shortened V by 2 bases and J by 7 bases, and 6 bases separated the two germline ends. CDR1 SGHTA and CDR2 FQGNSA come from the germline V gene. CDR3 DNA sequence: TGTGCCAGCAGCTTAATGGAACAGCCCCAGCATTTT. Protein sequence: CASSLMEQPQHF.

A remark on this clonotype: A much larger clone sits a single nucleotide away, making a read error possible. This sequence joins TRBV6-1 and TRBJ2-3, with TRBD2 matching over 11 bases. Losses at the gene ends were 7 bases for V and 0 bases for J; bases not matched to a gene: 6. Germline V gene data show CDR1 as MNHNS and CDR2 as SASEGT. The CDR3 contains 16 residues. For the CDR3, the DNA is TGTGCCAGCAAAGGGTCTAGCGGGGGGAGCACAGATACGCAGTATTTT. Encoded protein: CASKGSSGGSTDTQYF.

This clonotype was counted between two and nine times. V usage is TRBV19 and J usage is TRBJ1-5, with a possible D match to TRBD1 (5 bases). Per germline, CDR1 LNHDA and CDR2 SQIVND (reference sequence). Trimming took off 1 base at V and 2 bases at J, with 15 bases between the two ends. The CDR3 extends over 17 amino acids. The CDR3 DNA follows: TGTGCCAGTAGTATAGTATGGGGGAGGGTTCGCAATCAGCCCCAGCATTTT. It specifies CASSIVWGRVRNQPQHF.